The 15 T cell receptor beta chains presented below share a single source sample, sequenced in a study of T cell changes during pregnancy in multiple sclerosis. Assay: immunoSEQ multiplex PCR; the TCRdb copy retains only in-frame clones and omits some. The sample lists about 46,000 clones; about 93% were seen once. The sample here was CD8+ T cells from peripheral blood mononuclear cells, taken after pregnancy. The receptors stem from a female donor with multiple sclerosis, enrolled in a pregnancy study.

Here the CDR3 reads CASSLGGLGEQYF. In DNA, the CDR3 is TGTGCCAGCAGCTTAGGTGGACTTGGCGAGCAGTACTTC. The rearrangement uses TRBV13 and TRBJ2-7; tentatively, D is TRBD2 (5 bases). Between the trimmed V and J ends, which lost 0 bases and 6 bases, there was a span of 9 bases. The germline V gene has CDR1 PRHDT and CDR2 FYEKMQ (reference sequence). The CDR3 consists of 13 residues.

The genes are TRBV12-5 and TRBJ2-2, with 7 bases fitting TRBD1. The CDR3 has 14 amino acids. Germline-derived CDR1 and CDR2 are LGHNT and FRNRAP. The junction had 8 bases not matched to a gene; V was cut back by 6 bases and J by 7 bases. CDR3 sequence (DNA): TGTGCTAGTGGACTCACAGGGGTGGTCGGGGAGCTGTTTTTT. This translates into CASGLTGVVGELFF.

The V call is TRBV5-4, the J call TRBJ2-7, with 8 bases identical to TRBD1. This CDR3 has 14 residues. Germline values: CDR1 SGHNT, CDR2 YYREEE (reference sequence). V was pared by 3 bases and J by 3 bases, with 5 bases of the junction left unmatched. The CDR3 is CASSYQGANYEQYF. The DNA for the CDR3 is TGTGCCAGCAGCTACCAGGGGGCCAACTACGAGCAGTACTTC.

The count of this clone is one. This rearrangement joins TRBV30 to TRBJ2-3, with 7 bases fitting TRBD2. V trimming: 2 bases; J trimming: 4 bases; junction bases outside the gene matches: 3. CDR3 length equals 13 residues. Germline V lookup: CDR1 GTSNPN, CDR2 SVGIG (reference sequence). DNA of the CDR3: TGTGCCTGGAGTAGCGGGATCGCAGATACGCAGTATTTT. Translation: CAWSSGIADTQYF.

This clone was counted a single time. The V and J genes are TRBV27 and TRBJ2-7; the D gene is possibly TRBD2 (6 bases). V was cut by 4 bases and J by 5 bases, with 15 bases left in between. Germline CDR1 is MNHEY and CDR2 is SMNVEV (reference sequence). This CDR3 spans 14 amino acids. DNA for the CDR3: TGTGCCAGCAGTTATGGCGGGATGGGCGACGAGCAGTACTTC. Translated, it gives CASSYGGMGDEQYF.

The chain is built from TRBV9 and TRBJ2-7; the D gene is possibly TRBD1 (6 bases). This CDR3 spans 14 amino acids. Germline CDR1 is SGDLS and CDR2 is YYNGEE. Deletions cut 4 bases from V and 0 bases from J, with 11 bases between. The CDR3: CASSPTGISYEQYF. As DNA, the CDR3 is TGTGCCAGCAGCCCCACAGGGATCTCCTACGAGCAGTACTTC.

This chain connects TRBV5-1 to TRBJ2-7, with 11 nucleotides matching TRBD2. After removal of 5 bases from V and 4 bases from J, the junction contained 2 bases not matched to a gene. Looked up from germline, CDR1 is SGHRS and CDR2 is YFSETQ. The CDR3 is 13 amino acids. For the CDR3, the DNA is TGCGCCAGCAGACTAGCGGGAGCTTACGAGCAGTACTTC. Translation: CASRLAGAYEQYF. The full variable domain, with the rest looked up from reference TRBV5-1 and TRBJ2-7, is KAGVTQTPRYLIKTRGQQVTLSCSPISGHRSVSWYQQTPGQGLQFLFEYFSETQRNKGNFPGRFSGRQFSNSRSEMNVSTLELGDSALYLCASRLAGAYEQYFGPGTRLTVT.

The chain employs TRBV4-2 and TRBJ2-3; D uncertain. CDR3 length: 14 residues. With 2 bases removed from V and 4 bases from J, the gap between germline ends came to 10 bases. The V gene's germline CDR1 is LGHNA and CDR2 YNFKEQ. The CDR3 sequence is CASSQPSDADTQYF. DNA for the CDR3: TGTGCCAGCAGCCAACCTAGTGATGCAGATACGCAGTATTTT.

The chain has TRBV7-3 and TRBJ2-3; TRBD2 matches at 12 bases. This CDR3 has 16 amino acids. The V and J ends lost 5 bases and 5 bases, in that order; junction bases with no gene match: 8. Germline CDR1 SGHTA, CDR2 FQGTGA. CDR3 nucleotide sequence: TGTGCCAGCAGCGAACGACTAGCGGGAGAGAAAGATACGCAGTATTTT. The encoded protein is CASSERLAGEKDTQYF. The full variable domain, its missing parts supplied by reference TRBV7-3 and TRBJ2-3, is GAGVSQTPSNKVTEKGKYVELRCDPISGHTALYWYRQSLGQGPEFLIYFQGTGAADDSGLPNDRFFAVRPEGSVSTLKIQRTERGDSAVYLCASSERLAGEKDTQYFGPGTRLTVL.

The chain carries TRBV13 and TRBJ2-5; TRBD2 matches at 9 bases. The CDR3 runs to 16 residues. Germline loops: CDR1 PRHDT, CDR2 FYEKMQ (reference sequence). The junction had 12 bases not matched to a gene; V was cut back by 5 bases and J by 5 bases. CDR3 nucleotides: TGTGCCAGCAGCCCTCGGGGGCGGGGGGGTCGGGAGACCCAGTACTTC. It encodes CASSPRGRGGRETQYF.

The rearrangement joins TRBV13 to TRBJ1-6; D is perhaps TRBD1 (5 bases). Trimming stripped 5 bases from V and 9 bases from J, with 8 bases between. CDR1 is PRHDT and CDR2 is FYEKMQ in the germline V gene (reference sequence). The CDR3 has 12 residues. The CDR3 region is CASSPQGSPLHF. The CDR3 nucleotides are TGTGCCAGCAGCCCTCAGGGTTCACCCCTCCACTTT.

J is TRBJ1-1 and V is TRBV7-9; a possible D gene is TRBD1 (6 bases). V lost 4 bases, J lost 0 bases, and 21 bases lay in between. In germline, CDR1 is SEHNR, CDR2 FQNEAQ (reference sequence). CDR3 size: 18 residues. The CDR3 loop reads CASSSPVGAPRMNTEAFF. The CDR3 DNA is TGTGCCAGCAGCTCACCCGTGGGGGCTCCACGCATGAACACTGAAGCTTTCTTT.

CDR3 nucleotides: TGTGCCAGCATCGCACAGATACAGGGTCTCTCCTACGAGCAGTACTTC. This translates into CASIAQIQGLSYEQYF. This chain uses TRBV2 with TRBJ2-7; maybe TRBD1 (6 bases). V was shortened by 7 bases and J by 0 bases, with 19 bases between the two germline ends. Germline V CDR1 and CDR2: SNHLY, FYNNEI. This CDR3 has 16 amino acids.

This clone appeared once. The V gene is TRBV9, the J gene TRBJ1-1; D not certain. V was clipped by 0 bases and J by 6 bases, with 9 bases between them. The CDR3 is 13 amino acids. Per the germline V gene, CDR1 is SGDLS and CDR2 is YYNGEE. The CDR3 nucleotides are TGTGCCAGCAGCGTAGCTAGCGGAGCTGAAGCTTTCTTT. Its translation: CASSVASGAEAFF.

The J gene is TRBJ1-1, the V gene TRBV6-6, with D maybe TRBD1 (5 bases). This CDR3 is built from 15 residues. The germline gives CDR1 MNHNY, CDR2 SVGAGI (reference sequence). Trimming removed 8 bases at V and 0 bases at J, with 16 bases between. The CDR3 sequence: CASVLVRQMNTEAFF. The CDR3 region has the DNA TGTGCCAGCGTCCTAGTAAGACAGATGAACACTGAAGCTTTCTTT.